The rows below give T cell receptor beta chains drawn from one sample of a study of shared clonotypes between healthy human individuals. Measured with immunoSEQ multiplex PCR; TCRdb has only the in-frame clones, and not every one. The table includes approximately 470,000 clones, 81% detected once. Sequencing input: PBMCs. The receptor source for this set is a woman aged 40 to 49 in good health. Some clones in this sample may be carry-over from other donors' samples. CDR3s include the opening cysteine and the closing phenylalanine or tryptophan. The D gene is left open where the match is weak. Size is omitted from some rows. Given values are once, few, many or a class for expanded clones.

v_gene: TRBV25-1
j_gene: TRBJ1-4
d_gene: .
abundance: .
CDR3nt: TGTGCCAGCAGTAGAGGAGGGGATGAAAAACTGTTTTTT
CDR3aa: CASSRGGDEKLFF

v_gene: TRBV10-2
j_gene: TRBJ2-7
d_gene: .
abundance: many
CDR3nt: TGCGCCAGCTGCAGACTGGCCAGCTCCTACGAGCAGTACTTC
CDR3aa: CASCRLASSYEQYF

v_gene: TRBV27
j_gene: TRBJ2-1
d_gene: TRBD2
abundance: .
CDR3nt: TGTGCCAGCAGTTTAGCGGGAGACCCGAGCTCCTACAATGAGCAGTTCTTC
CDR3aa: CASSLAGDPSSYNEQFF

v_gene: TRBV4-2
j_gene: TRBJ2-6
d_gene: .
abundance: .
CDR3nt: TGTGCCAGCAGCCAAGATCTTGGTGGGGCCAACGTCCTGACTTTC
CDR3aa: CASSQDLGGANVLTF

v_gene: TRBV28
j_gene: TRBJ1-5
d_gene: .
abundance: .
CDR3nt: TGTGCCAGCAGTTTTAGGCCAGGTTATAGCAATCAGCCCCAGCATTTT
CDR3aa: CASSFRPGYSNQPQHF

v_gene: TRBV28
j_gene: TRBJ2-7
d_gene: TRBD1
abundance: .
CDR3nt: TGTGCCAGCAGCCTTAGGACAGGGTGGTCCTACGAGCAGTACTTC
CDR3aa: CASSLRTGWSYEQYF

v_gene: TRBV5-1
j_gene: TRBJ2-7
d_gene: .
abundance: few
CDR3nt: TGCGCCAGCAGCCGAGGGACTGGAGGGGCCTACGAGCAGTACTTC
CDR3aa: CASSRGTGGAYEQYF

v_gene: TRBV19
j_gene: TRBJ2-7
d_gene: .
abundance: few
CDR3nt: TGTGCCAGTAGTATGAAGTGGGAGAGCTCCTACGAGCAGTACTTC
CDR3aa: CASSMKWESSYEQYF

v_gene: TRBV2
j_gene: TRBJ1-3
d_gene: .
abundance: .
CDR3nt: TGTGCCAGCAGCAAAACCGGGATCTCCTTACTAAGCTCTGGAAACACCATATATTTT
CDR3aa: CASSKTGISLLSSGNTIYF

v_gene: TRBV29-1
j_gene: TRBJ2-6
d_gene: .
abundance: .
CDR3nt: TGCAGCGTTGATGTATCTGGGGCCAACGTCCTGACTTTC
CDR3aa: CSVDVSGANVLTF

v_gene: TRBV27
j_gene: TRBJ2-7
d_gene: TRBD2
abundance: once
CDR3nt: TGTGCCAGCAGTGAGCCCACGACTAGCGGGAGGATCCGCGAGCAGTACTTC
CDR3aa: CASSEPTTSGRIREQYF

v_gene: TRBV5-1
j_gene: TRBJ2-1
d_gene: .
abundance: .
CDR3nt: TGCGCCAGCAGCCCCGTAGGTAGGGGCAATGAGCAGTTCTTC
CDR3aa: CASSPVGRGNEQFF

v_gene: TRBV4-3
j_gene: TRBJ2-7
d_gene: .
abundance: .
CDR3nt: TGCGCCAGCAGCCAAGGAAGGTTGAGACGGGCCTCCTACGAGCAGTACTTC
CDR3aa: CASSQGRLRRASYEQYF

v_gene: TRBV2
j_gene: TRBJ2-2
d_gene: .
abundance: .
CDR3nt: TGTGCCAGCAGATCCGCGGGAAGGAACACCGGGGAGCTGTTTTTT
CDR3aa: CASRSAGRNTGELFF

v_gene: TRBV5-1
j_gene: TRBJ2-7
d_gene: .
abundance: many
CDR3nt: TGCGCCAGCAGCTTGGCCCAGGGGGGAACCTCCTACGAGCAGTACTTC
CDR3aa: CASSLAQGGTSYEQYF

v_gene: TRBV7-8
j_gene: TRBJ1-1
d_gene: .
abundance: .
CDR3nt: TGTGCCAGCAGCTTAGCTGGGCTCCGGACTTTCTTT
CDR3aa: CASSLAGLRTFF

v_gene: TRBV1
j_gene: TRBJ2-1
d_gene: .
abundance: .
CDR3nt: TGCACCAGCAGCCTCTCCAGAGTGGGACTAGCGGGACCTCGCCGCGACAATGAGCAGTTCTTC
CDR3aa: CTSSLSRVGLAGPRRDNEQFF

v_gene: TRBV2
j_gene: TRBJ2-3
d_gene: TRBD1
abundance: .
CDR3nt: TGTGCCAGCAGCTCTGACAGGGTGAGCACAGATACGCAGTATTTT
CDR3aa: CASSSDRVSTDTQYF

v_gene: TRBV7-9
j_gene: TRBJ2-5
d_gene: .
abundance: .
CDR3nt: TGTGCCAGCAGCTTAGGGAGTCCTTCCCAAGAGACCCAGTACTTC
CDR3aa: CASSLGSPSQETQYF

v_gene: TRBV15
j_gene: TRBJ2-6
d_gene: .
abundance: .
CDR3nt: TGTGCCACCAGCAGAGACCGATTCGGCGGGGCCAACGTCCTGACTTTC
CDR3aa: CATSRDRFGGANVLTF

v_gene: TRBV29-1
j_gene: TRBJ1-1
d_gene: .
abundance: few
CDR3nt: TGCAGCGCCGAGGGGGGAGCTTTCTTT
CDR3aa: CSAEGGAFF

v_gene: TRBV6-5
j_gene: TRBJ2-3
d_gene: .
abundance: .
CDR3nt: TGTGCCAGCAGCAGGAGGGCCGGTACAGATACGCAGTATTTT
CDR3aa: CASSRRAGTDTQYF

v_gene: TRBV7-9
j_gene: TRBJ2-7
d_gene: .
abundance: .
CDR3nt: TGTGCCAGCAGCTTAGATCTCGGAACCTACGAGCAGTACTTC
CDR3aa: CASSLDLGTYEQYF

v_gene: TRBV7-9
j_gene: TRBJ1-1
d_gene: TRBD1
abundance: .
CDR3nt: TGTGCCAGCAGCTTAGTTGCAGGGGGTGGTGAAGCTTTCTTT
CDR3aa: CASSLVAGGGEAFF

v_gene: TRBV19
j_gene: TRBJ1-5
d_gene: .
abundance: .
CDR3nt: TGTGCCAGTAGTATAGGTCCGAATGGGTTACAGCCCCAGCATTTT
CDR3aa: CASSIGPNGLQPQHF

v_gene: TRBV18
j_gene: TRBJ1-4
d_gene: TRBD1
abundance: .
CDR3nt: TGTGCCAGCTCATCCGGACAGGGGGCAGCGGGGGAAAAACTGTTTTTT
CDR3aa: CASSSGQGAAGEKLFF

v_gene: TRBV28
j_gene: TRBJ1-5
d_gene: .
abundance: .
CDR3nt: TGTGCCAGCAGTTTAGGGTGGCTAGGGGGCAATCAGCCCCAGCATTTT
CDR3aa: CASSLGWLGGNQPQHF

v_gene: TRBV7-2
j_gene: TRBJ2-1
d_gene: TRBD2
abundance: .
CDR3nt: TGTGCCAGCAGCCGGCCGGGACTAGCGGGAAGTAATGAGCAGTTCTTC
CDR3aa: CASSRPGLAGSNEQFF

v_gene: TRBV27
j_gene: TRBJ2-7
d_gene: .
abundance: .
CDR3nt: TGTGCCAGCAGTTTAACCCGGGACACCTACTACGAGCAGTACTTC
CDR3aa: CASSLTRDTYYEQYF

v_gene: TRBV27
j_gene: TRBJ2-1
d_gene: TRBD2
abundance: .
CDR3nt: TGTGCCAGCAGTTTATTGGGAGGGCTAGCGGGAGTAAGTGAGCAGTTCTTC
CDR3aa: CASSLLGGLAGVSEQFF

v_gene: TRBV27
j_gene: TRBJ2-1
d_gene: .
abundance: .
CDR3nt: TGTGCCAGCAGCAATGGGGCCGGAGGCTGGATATACAATGAGCAGTTCTTC
CDR3aa: CASSNGAGGWIYNEQFF

v_gene: TRBV2
j_gene: TRBJ2-2
d_gene: TRBD2
abundance: .
CDR3nt: TGTGCCAGCAGTGAAATAGCGGGGGGATGGCTGTTTTTT
CDR3aa: CASSEIAGGWLFF

v_gene: TRBV5-4
j_gene: TRBJ1-2
d_gene: .
abundance: .
CDR3nt: TGTGCCAGCAGCACGGGACACCTACTTGGTGGCTACACCTTC
CDR3aa: CASSTGHLLGGYTF

v_gene: TRBV11-2
j_gene: TRBJ1-2
d_gene: .
abundance: .
CDR3nt: TGTGCCAGCAGCTTAGGTTTCCGTCGCAACTATGGCTACACCTTC
CDR3aa: CASSLGFRRNYGYTF

v_gene: TRBV27
j_gene: TRBJ2-7
d_gene: TRBD2
abundance: .
CDR3nt: TGTGCCAGTAGTCCGGGCGGGAGAAAGTACGAGCAGTACTTC
CDR3aa: CASSPGGRKYEQYF

v_gene: TRBV30
j_gene: TRBJ2-2
d_gene: .
abundance: .
CDR3nt: TGTGCCTGGAGTGCCAACCGGGACACCGGGGAGCTGTTTTTT
CDR3aa: CAWSANRDTGELFF

v_gene: TRBV20-1
j_gene: TRBJ2-3
d_gene: .
abundance: .
CDR3nt: TGCAGTGATGAGATGGCCGATACGCAGTATTTT
CDR3aa: CSDEMADTQYF

v_gene: TRBV6-1
j_gene: TRBJ2-7
d_gene: .
abundance: .
CDR3nt: TGTGCCAGCAGTGCCCTCGGGTGGGGCGGGACCTACGAGCAGTACTTC
CDR3aa: CASSALGWGGTYEQYF

v_gene: TRBV2
j_gene: TRBJ2-1
d_gene: .
abundance: .
CDR3nt: TGTGCCAGCACAAAGGACAGTAGCTCCTACAATGAGCAGTTCTTC
CDR3aa: CASTKDSSSYNEQFF

v_gene: TRBV18
j_gene: TRBJ2-7
d_gene: .
abundance: .
CDR3nt: TGTGCCAGCTCACCCACGGACGACTACGAGCAGTACTTC
CDR3aa: CASSPTDDYEQYF

v_gene: TRBV28
j_gene: TRBJ1-3
d_gene: TRBD1
abundance: .
CDR3nt: TGTGCCAGCAGCGGAGGGACAGTACGAAACACCATATATTTT
CDR3aa: CASSGGTVRNTIYF

v_gene: TRBV14
j_gene: TRBJ1-1
d_gene: .
abundance: .
CDR3nt: TGTGCCAGCAGTCCCGACTCATTACTGAACACTGAAGCTTTCTTT
CDR3aa: CASSPDSLLNTEAFF

v_gene: TRBV30
j_gene: TRBJ1-2
d_gene: .
abundance: .
CDR3nt: TGTGACTGGAGTGTCGGGCCTTCCCTCTATGGCTACACCTTC
CDR3aa: CDWSVGPSLYGYTF

v_gene: TRBV11-2
j_gene: TRBJ1-1
d_gene: TRBD1
abundance: .
CDR3nt: TGTGCCAGCAGCCTCAGGGGGGCCTTGAACACTGAAGCTTTCTTT
CDR3aa: CASSLRGALNTEAFF

v_gene: TRBV28
j_gene: TRBJ2-2
d_gene: TRBD1
abundance: .
CDR3nt: TGTGCCAGCAGTTTGCCCGGGACAGGGAGGACCGGGGAGCTGTTTTTT
CDR3aa: CASSLPGTGRTGELFF

v_gene: TRBV7-3
j_gene: TRBJ1-1
d_gene: .
abundance: .
CDR3nt: TGTGCCAGCAGCTTAATGGCAGGAGGGAACACTGAAGCTTTCTTT
CDR3aa: CASSLMAGGNTEAFF

v_gene: TRBV2
j_gene: TRBJ1-5
d_gene: TRBD1
abundance: .
CDR3nt: TGTGCCAGCAGCGGCCAGGGGGCTAGTTGGAATCAGCCCCAGCATTTT
CDR3aa: CASSGQGASWNQPQHF

v_gene: TRBV6-5
j_gene: TRBJ2-7
d_gene: .
abundance: once
CDR3nt: TGTGCCAGCAGTTATAACTGGGGGTACCCCTCCTACGAGCAGTACTTC
CDR3aa: CASSYNWGYPSYEQYF

v_gene: TRBV27
j_gene: TRBJ2-7
d_gene: .
abundance: .
CDR3nt: TGTGCCAGCAGTTTATTGGGCAGGGGGGCCTACGAGCAGTACTTC
CDR3aa: CASSLLGRGAYEQYF

v_gene: TRBV9
j_gene: TRBJ1-5
d_gene: .
abundance: .
CDR3nt: TGTGCCAGCAGCTCCGGCGGAGGGGGCAATCAGCCCCAGCATTTT
CDR3aa: CASSSGGGGNQPQHF

v_gene: TRBV11-1
j_gene: TRBJ2-1
d_gene: TRBD2
abundance: .
CDR3nt: TGTGCCAGCAGTCTAGCGGGTGTTACAGGTGAGCAGTTCTTC
CDR3aa: CASSLAGVTGEQFF

v_gene: TRBV30
j_gene: TRBJ2-5
d_gene: TRBD2
abundance: .
CDR3nt: TGTGCCTGGAGTAGGGTAGCGGGAGAAGAGACCCAGTACTTC
CDR3aa: CAWSRVAGEETQYF

v_gene: TRBV30
j_gene: TRBJ2-1
d_gene: .
abundance: .
CDR3nt: TGTGCCTGGGCACGAGGAGGAACATACAATGAGCAGTTCTTC
CDR3aa: CAWARGGTYNEQFF

v_gene: TRBV15
j_gene: TRBJ2-2
d_gene: .
abundance: .
CDR3nt: TGTGCCACCAGGGTGACTAGGAACACCGGGGAGCTGTTTTTT
CDR3aa: CATRVTRNTGELFF

v_gene: TRBV11-1
j_gene: TRBJ2-7
d_gene: .
abundance: .
CDR3nt: TGTGCCAGCAGCTTCATGGGCGAGCAGTACTTC
CDR3aa: CASSFMGEQYF